This record concerns one TCR beta chain sequence. Its antigen is still unknown. It has no much larger one-base neighbor in the sample; base qualities were not kept. These data are taken from a study of blood T cell repertoires in COVID-19 (TCRdb year 2020). With regard to the full study: Samples covering the acute and convalescent phases of COVID-19 were provided by collaborators in the United States, Italy and Spain. The material from the prospective study consisted of cDNA or gDNA derived from T cells, B-cell-depleted T cells, or PBMCs. Deeply sampled blood TCRbeta repertoires from subjects exposed to, actively infected with, or recovered from COVID-19 were included in the dataset. A freely available public database, intended as a resource for researchers studying the immune response to SARS-CoV-2, is where the repertoires were released. Samples came from the ongoing ImmuneRACE study (first 160 participants) plus 1,254 subjects from 6 global collaborators. The sample metadata nearly always contained a de-identified subject ID, COVID-19 status, age in years and sex. Where available, HLA class I and class II types were obtained from metadata supplied by the sample provider rather than from assay-based typing. Beyond this particular receptor, the publication reports: How much clinical and demographic metadata was included differed by source and by participant, and the metadata was provided uncurated.

TCRbeta CDR3 regions were amplified from genomic DNA by means of the immunoSEQ Assay, a bias-controlled multiplex PCR. The original pipeline was this. The number of nucleated cells in each sample was estimated by amplification of reference gene primers within the assay. To quantify the absolute abundance of each unique TCRbeta CDR3 rearrangement, sequence reads were collapsed and filtered. Productive Simpson clonality was computed per sample as the square root of Simpson's diversity index over productive rearrangements. TCRdb re-hosts the immuneACCESS table, in-frame sequences only. Its copies lack some clones; in the studies checked, an unresolved V gene accounts for under half of them, and the cause for the rest is not known. V and J calls and clone size come straight from that table; D and trimming were deduced from the DNA. The sample table lists 300,000 or so clones, roughly nine tenths of them with a count of one. The ten largest clones represent roughly 0.94% of the sample.

Participants in the prospective study were aged roughly 18 to 95 years, lived in 24 United States geographic areas, and enrolled through a virtual design. In the prospective study, cohorts were assigned on the basis of participant-reported clinical history obtained from a screening survey and a study questionnaire. ImmuneRACE Cohort 3 recovered participants were defined by two consecutive negative NP/OP PCR tests, healthcare professional clearance, or symptom resolution. In the prospective study, mobile phlebotomists collected whole blood, serum and a nasopharyngeal or oropharyngeal swab from each participant. Participants in the prospective study had the option to provide additional blood draws and questionnaires over a roughly two-month period. Prospective study blood samples were shipped either frozen or at room temperature before DNA extraction. V gives up 5 bases and J gives up 6 bases, and the segment between their germline ends measures 14 bases. The germline V gene specifies SGHTA as CDR1 and FQGNSA as CDR2. The CDR3 starts with the cysteine, ends with the phenylalanine, and has 14 residues. Only the CDR3 DNA is retained, 42 bases long and in frame from the first base.

This TCR was sampled from a woman aged 25 to 39 who had recovered from COVID-19. Specimen: PBMCs or T cells enriched from blood (not recorded which). The V gene is TRBV7-2 and the J gene is TRBJ2-1, with a tentative D gene TRBD2 over 5 matching bases. The CDR3 protein sequence reads: CASSATREGNEQFF. The sequence in DNA is TGTGCCAGCAGCGCTACTAGGGAAGGCAATGAGCAGTTCTTC. Reference TRBV7-2 and TRBJ2-1 genes cover what lies past the CDR3, so the full variable domain is GAGVSQSPSNKVTEKGKDVELRCDPISGHTALYWYRQSLGQGLEFLIYFQGNSAPDKSGLPSDRFSAERTGGSVSTLTIQRTQQEDSAVYLCASSATREGNEQFFGPGTRLTVL.